The 32 T cell receptor beta chains presented below share a single source sample, sequenced in a study of shared T cell receptors in the human thymus. Using immunoSEQ multiplex PCR, the repertoire was profiled, and TCRdb retains in-frame clones only, with some absent. Of hundreds of thousands of clones listed, 87% were seen once; the top ten hold about 0.0094%. The sample also formed part of further work on human thymus T cells.

Sequencing was done on a sample of thymocytes. The receptors derive from a boy less than two years old with a congenital heart defect.

The chain is built from TRBV6-5 and TRBJ1-1; tentative D call: TRBD1 (6 bases). The CDR3 covers 16 residues. Germline CDR1 and CDR2: MNHEY and SVGAGI. V was trimmed by 1 base and J by 2 bases, leaving 14 bases between them. The CDR3, as DNA: TGTGCCAGCAGTTACTTGGGGGCGGAACCAAACACTGAAGCTTTCTTT. Encoded protein: CASSYLGAEPNTEAFF.

This chain links TRBV21-1 with TRBJ2-4; the D segment call TRBD1 is taken from the table without a DNA check. TRBV21-1 is tagged as a pseudogene. The CDR3 loop spans 13 amino acids. This CDR3 reads CASSNRAKNIQYF. The CDR3 DNA reads as TGTGCCAGCAGCAACAGGGCCAAAAACATTCAGTACTTC.

As concerns this clone: A junction end diverges from the germline sequence, so it may reflect a read error. J is TRBJ2-2 and V is TRBV4-3, with D perhaps matching TRBD1 (7 bases). In germline, CDR1 is LGHNA, CDR2 YSLEER. The CDR3 contains 18 residues. CDR3 protein: CASSQGWRGQKNAGELFF. The DNA for the CDR3 is TGCGCCAGCAGCCAAGGGTGGAGGGGACAGAAGAACGCCGGGGAGCTGTTTTTT.

Turning to this clone: Relative to the germline gene, one junction end is altered; a read error may explain this. The rearrangement links TRBV7-8 to TRBJ2-7; D is possibly TRBD2 (6 bases). The CDR3 loop spans 14 amino acids. Germline V gives CDR1 SGHVS, CDR2 FQNEAQ. CDR3 region: CASSSCRDSNEQYF. The CDR3 bases are TGTGCCAGCAGCTCATGCCGGGACTCCAACGAGCAGTACTTC.

This rearrangement joins TRBV11-2 to TRBJ2-7; 10 nucleotides align to TRBD2. The CDR3 is 16 residues long. Germline trimming cut 1 base from V and 3 bases from J; bases unmatched to any gene: 6. Germline V CDR1 and CDR2: SGHAT, FQNNGV. This chain's CDR3 is CASSLVPGLAVYEQYF. CDR3 bases: TGTGCCAGCAGCTTAGTACCCGGACTAGCGGTCTACGAGCAGTACTTC. The full variable domain, completed using reference TRBV11-2 and TRBJ2-7, is EAGVAQSPRYKIIEKRQSVAFWCNPISGHATLYWYQQILGQGPKLLIQFQNNGVVDDSQLPKDRFSAERLKGVDSTLKIQPAKLEDSAVYLCASSLVPGLAVYEQYFGPGTRLTVT.

V and J are TRBV28 and TRBJ1-2, with D perhaps matching TRBD1 (6 bases). CDR3 length: 17 residues. The V end lost 1 base, the J end lost 7 bases, and 22 bases lay between the germline ends. The germline V gene has CDR1 MDHEN and CDR2 SYDVKM. This CDR3 is CASSLLCRNNRVCGYTF. In DNA, the CDR3 is TGTGCCAGCAGTTTATTATGTAGAAACAACAGGGTCTGTGGCTACACCTTC.

This clone was observed once. J is TRBJ1-1 and V is TRBV25-1, with TRBD1 as a possible D gene (6 bases). The V and J ends lost 6 bases and 11 bases respectively, with 13 bases between them. Germline CDR1 reads MGHDK; CDR2 reads SYGVNS. The CDR3 sequence is 11 residues long. For the CDR3, the DNA is TGTGCCAGCAGGGGGGCGGGGGCGGCTTTCTTT. This translates into CASRGAGAAFF.

The chain carries TRBV27 and TRBJ2-3; 7 bases are a match to TRBD1. CDR3 size: 17 residues. Germline V lookup: CDR1 MNHEY, CDR2 SMNVEV (reference sequence). V shed 7 bases, J shed 2 bases, and the junction held 15 bases outside the gene matches. CDR3 in amino acids: CASTHYLKTGDTDTQYF. In nucleotides, the CDR3 is TGTGCCAGCACCCACTACCTGAAAACAGGGGACACAGATACGCAGTATTTT.

This chain connects TRBV30 to TRBJ1-6; maybe TRBD1 (6 bases). Looked up from germline, CDR1 is GTSNPN and CDR2 is SVGIG (reference sequence). The CDR3 contains 13 residues. Between the trimmed V and J ends, which lost 2 bases and 7 bases, there was a span of 9 bases. CDR3 in amino acids: CAWSRQGNSPLHF. As DNA, the CDR3 is TGTGCCTGGAGTAGGCAGGGGAATTCACCCCTCCACTTT. The entire variable domain, with the rest obtained from reference TRBV30 and TRBJ1-6, is as follows: SQTIHQWPATLVQPVGSPLSLECTVEGTSNPNLYWYRQAAGRGLQLLFYSVGIGQISSEVPQNLSASRPQDRQFILSSKKLLLSDSGFYLCAWSRQGNSPLHFGNGTRLTVT.

The chain uses TRBV4-3 and TRBJ1-5; no clear D. V was trimmed by 0 bases and J by 4 bases, leaving 7 bases between them. From germline, CDR1 is LGHNA and CDR2 YSLEER. This CDR3 is built from 14 residues. DNA for the CDR3: TGCGCCAGCAGCCAAGACTCCAGAAATCAGCCCCAGCATTTT. Residues: CASSQDSRNQPQHF.

The chain recombines TRBV7-2 with TRBJ2-7; D gene unclear. CDR1 and CDR2 from the germline V gene are SGHTA and FQGNSA. The CDR3 has 14 amino acids. Deletions cut 4 bases from V and 2 bases from J, with 12 bases between. The CDR3 here is CASSSLIPTYEQYF. In nucleotides, the CDR3 is TGTGCCAGCAGCTCCCTAATACCTACCTACGAGCAGTACTTC. Complete variable domain (other parts from reference TRBV7-2 and TRBJ2-7): GAGVSQSPSNKVTEKGKDVELRCDPISGHTALYWYRQSLGQGLEFLIYFQGNSAPDKSGLPSDRFSAERTGGSVSTLTIQRTQQEDSAVYLCASSSLIPTYEQYFGPGTRLTVT.

The V call is TRBV7-7, the J call TRBJ2-5; D is possibly TRBD1 (6 bases). In germline, CDR1 is SSHAT, CDR2 FNYEAQ (reference sequence). The ends were cut back, 5 bases at V and 0 bases at J, with 10 bases in the middle. CDR3 length: 14 amino acids. Written as DNA, the CDR3 is TGTGCCAGCAGCGCAGGGGTGTACCAAGAGACCCAGTACTTC. Residues: CASSAGVYQETQYF. The whole variable domain, remainder taken from reference TRBV7-7 and TRBJ2-5, is GAGVSQSPRYKVTKRGQDVTLRCDPISSHATLYWYQQALGQGPEFLTYFNYEAQPDKSGLPSDRFSAERPEGSISTLTIQRTEQRDSAMYRCASSAGVYQETQYFGPGTRLLVL.

In this sample, this clone turned up once. One end of the junction does not line up with germline, which may come from a read error. This sample includes further DNA sequences coding for the same CDR3. V gene TRBV6-4 combines with J gene TRBJ1-2; TRBD1 aligns across 7 bases. CDR3 length: 13 residues. CDR1 and CDR2 from the germline V gene are MRHNA and SNTAGT. The CDR3: CASSDSAGGGYTF. The DNA of the CDR3 is TGTGCTAGCAGTGACTCGGCAGGGGGAGGCTACACCTTC.

The V call is TRBV9, the J call TRBJ2-3; 13 bases map to TRBD2. Trimming at V came to 4 bases and at J to 1 base, leaving 6 bases not matched to a gene. The CDR3 sequence is 17 residues long. Germline V CDR1 and CDR2: SGDLS, YYNGEE. CDR3 DNA: TGTGCCAGCAGCCGACGAGGGACTAGCGGGGGCACAGATACGCAGTATTTT. This encodes CASSRRGTSGGTDTQYF.

This CDR3 is CASSQRAGSSYNEQFF. In DNA, the CDR3 is TGCGCCAGCAGCCAGCGGGCGGGGAGCTCCTACAATGAGCAGTTCTTC. The genes are TRBV4-1 and TRBJ2-1; TRBD2 is a possible D gene (6 bases). Germline V gene sequence: CDR1 MGHRA, CDR2 YSYEKL. Trimming took off 3 bases at V and 0 bases at J, with 12 bases between the two ends. The CDR3 sequence is 16 residues long.

V gene TRBV5-1 combines with J gene TRBJ1-6, with 7 bases lining up with TRBD1. From germline, CDR1 is SGHRS and CDR2 YFSETQ. V lost 0 bases to trimming and J lost 7 bases; unmatched junction nucleotides: 7. The CDR3 loop spans 16 amino acids. CDR3 region: CASSLGGGEANSPLHF. CDR3 coding DNA: TGCGCCAGCAGCTTGGGAGGGGGCGAAGCCAATTCACCCCTCCACTTT.

The V gene is TRBV6-6, the J gene TRBJ2-1; TRBD2 matches at 9 bases. The CDR3 extends over 15 amino acids. The J segment lost 9 bases and the V segment lost 2 bases, leaving 8 bases of the junction unmatched. Germline V lookup: CDR1 MNHNY, CDR2 SVGAGI (reference sequence). The CDR3 nucleotides are TGTGCCAGCAGTTACGGTGGCGGGGGGGGCGTTGAGCAGTTCTTC. Translated, it gives CASSYGGGGGVEQFF.

The chain is built from TRBV4-2 and TRBJ1-5; TRBD1 aligns across 8 bases. The CDR3 runs to 17 residues. J was trimmed by 2 bases and V by 0 bases; bases with no gene match: 6. Per the germline V gene, CDR1 is LGHNA and CDR2 is YNFKEQ. CDR3 residues: CASSQDDTGGRNQPQHF. The CDR3 nucleotides read TGTGCCAGCAGCCAAGATGATACAGGGGGTCGCAATCAGCCCCAGCATTTT.

The chain links TRBV27 to TRBJ1-2, with a weak D call TRBD1 (5 bases). This CDR3 is 15 amino acids long. The V end was cut by 8 bases, the J end by 2 bases, with 18 bases between. Germline assignment: CDR1 MNHEY and CDR2 SMNVEV (reference sequence). CDR3 bases: TGTGCCAGCCCCCCCTTTTGGGGACTGAACTATGGCTACACCTTC. Residues: CASPPFWGLNYGYTF.

The gene calls are TRBV4-3 and TRBJ2-1; 11 nucleotides agree with TRBD2. Germline V gene sequence: CDR1 LGHNA, CDR2 YSLEER. Unmatched junction bases numbered 4, after V lost 3 bases and J lost 6 bases. The CDR3 extends over 15 amino acids. Here the CDR3 DNA reads TGCGCCAGCAGCCAGGTAGCGGGAGGGCCCAATGAGCAGTTCTTC. Its translation is CASSQVAGGPNEQFF.

V gene TRBV10-3 combines with J gene TRBJ2-7; no firm D call. Trimming took off 7 bases at V and 1 base at J, with 14 bases between the two ends. Germline V gives CDR1 ENHRY, CDR2 SYGVKD. CDR3 length: 14 residues. In DNA, the CDR3 is TGTGCCATCAAGCGTAGTCAAATTTCCTACGAGCAGTACTTC. Its translation: CAIKRSQISYEQYF.

The V call is TRBV5-6, the J call TRBJ2-2, with TRBD1 matching 9 bases. The length of the CDR3 is 15 residues. Germline V gene data show CDR1 as SGHDT and CDR2 as YYEEEE. The V and J ends lost 7 bases and 6 bases, in that order; junction bases with no gene match: 10. The CDR3 DNA sequence: TGTGCCAGCGGAGAGACAGGGGGAATTCCCGGGGAGCTGTTTTTT. It encodes CASGETGGIPGELFF.

J is TRBJ1-2 and V is TRBV5-8; no definite D call. Germline V gives CDR1 SGHTS, CDR2 YDEGEE. The ends were cut back, 2 bases at V and 2 bases at J, with 10 bases in the middle. There are 14 residues in the CDR3. The chain's CDR3 is CASSLRESNYGYTF. CDR3 bases: TGTGCCAGCAGCTTAAGGGAGTCAAACTATGGCTACACCTTC.

The rearrangement uses TRBV5-1 and TRBJ1-1; TRBD1 matches 9 bases. Trimming cost V 1 base and J 4 bases; bases outside gene matches: 11. There are 17 residues in the CDR3. CDR1 is SGHRS, CDR2 YFSETQ, per germline. CDR3 region: CASSLRVSGQGFTEAFF. Here the CDR3 DNA reads TGCGCCAGCAGCTTGAGGGTATCGGGACAGGGATTCACTGAAGCTTTCTTT.

This clone appeared a single time. The chain recombines TRBV11-2 with TRBJ2-2, with TRBD2 matching over 16 bases. Per the germline V gene, CDR1 is SGHAT and CDR2 is FQNNGV. Trimming cost V 5 bases and J 3 bases; bases outside gene matches: 6. This CDR3 has 18 amino acids. The CDR3 region has the DNA TGTGCCAGCAGCACGGGACTAGCGGGAGGGCCAGACACCGGGGAGCTGTTTTTT. Its translation is CASSTGLAGGPDTGELFF.

The CDR3 sequence is CASSSRGGVMGSGANVLTF. The CDR3 region has the DNA TGTGCCAGCAGCTCCCGTGGAGGTGTTATGGGCTCTGGGGCCAACGTCCTGACTTTC. V usage is TRBV9 and J usage is TRBJ2-6; tentatively, D is TRBD2 (5 bases). This CDR3 comprises 19 residues. V gave up 4 bases and J gave up 0 bases, with 20 bases separating them. Germline V gene lookup returns CDR1 SGDLS and CDR2 YYNGEE.

This clone was counted only a few times. The V call is TRBV28, the J call TRBJ1-3, with D maybe TRBD1 (5 bases). CDR3 length: 16 residues. V lost 8 bases, J lost 0 bases, and 17 bases lay in between. CDR1 is MDHEN, CDR2 SYDVKM, per germline. In DNA, the CDR3 is TGTGCCAGCGGGGGGAAGGGGCCTTTCTCTGGAAACACCATATATTTT. It codes for CASGGKGPFSGNTIYF.

CDR3 in DNA: TGTGCCTGGAGGGGTTCCGGGTACGAGCAGTACTTC. Translation: CAWRGSGYEQYF. V gene TRBV30 combines with J gene TRBJ2-7; D is unresolved. Germline CDR1 GTSNPN, CDR2 SVGIG (reference sequence). This CDR3 has 12 residues. Trimming shortened V by 3 bases and J by 4 bases, and 10 bases separated the two germline ends.

The V call is TRBV7-2, the J call TRBJ1-1; 7 bases fit TRBD1. The CDR3 runs 11 residues. V shed 6 bases, J shed 6 bases, and the junction held 1 base outside the gene matches. Germline V gene lookup returns CDR1 SGHTA and CDR2 FQGNSA. The CDR3 DNA follows: TGTGCCAGCAGTACAGGGGCTGAAGCTTTCTTT. Translating gives CASSTGAEAFF. Variable domain in full (rest from reference TRBV7-2 and TRBJ1-1): GAGVSQSPSNKVTEKGKDVELRCDPISGHTALYWYRQSLGQGLEFLIYFQGNSAPDKSGLPSDRFSAERTGGSVSTLTIQRTQQEDSAVYLCASSTGAEAFFGQGTRLTVV.

V and J are TRBV6-5 and TRBJ1-1; D gene unclear. The V and J ends lost 0 bases and 1 base respectively, with 9 bases between them. Germline V gives CDR1 MNHEY, CDR2 SVGAGI. This CDR3 spans 15 amino acids. The DNA for the CDR3 is TGTGCCAGCAGTTACTCGAGGCACCCGAACACTGAAGCTTTCTTT. It translates to CASSYSRHPNTEAFF.

The V call is TRBV5-1, the J call TRBJ1-4, with 8 bases fitting TRBD1. Losses at the gene ends were 3 bases for V and 0 bases for J; bases not matched to a gene: 16. CDR1 and CDR2 from the germline V gene are SGHRS and YFSETQ. The length of the CDR3 is 20 residues. CDR3 sequence (DNA): TGCGCCAGCAGCTCACGAGACAGGGGCGGGATTAGTGCAACTAATGAAAAACTGTTTTTT. Its protein is CASSSRDRGGISATNEKLFF.

The chain joins TRBV20-1 to TRBJ1-2; D might be TRBD1 (5 bases). Germline CDR1 DFQATT, CDR2 SNEGSKA (reference sequence). This CDR3 region has 11 residues. CDR3 amino acids: CTTRGTGGYTF. For the CDR3, the DNA is TGCACCACGCGGGGGACCGGCGGCTACACCTTC.